These 12 T cell receptor beta chains share one sample of origin, sequenced in a study of cytomegalovirus exposure and HLA in healthy donors. This table comes from immunoSEQ multiplex PCR, and its TCRdb copy is limited to in-frame clones, with some not included. The sample has approximately 150,000 clones, more than 75% seen once. The sequencing input was PBMCs. These receptors all stem from a man in his late teens or twenties in good health and CMV-seropositive.

The chain combines TRBV7-2 with TRBJ2-4; the match to TRBD1 covers 7 bases. Germline loops: CDR1 SGHTA, CDR2 FQGNSA. V gave up 3 bases and J gave up 3 bases; unmatched junction bases: 5. The CDR3 totals 15 residues. The CDR3: CASSFRGTDKNIQYF. In nucleotides, the CDR3 is TGTGCCAGCAGCTTTAGGGGGACAGACAAAAACATTCAGTACTTC. Supplemented by reference TRBV7-2 and TRBJ2-4, the full variable domain reads GAGVSQSPSNKVTEKGKDVELRCDPISGHTALYWYRQSLGQGLEFLIYFQGNSAPDKSGLPSDRFSAERTGGSVSTLTIQRTQQEDSAVYLCASSFRGTDKNIQYFGAGTRLSVL.

V and J are TRBV2 and TRBJ1-5; tentatively, D is TRBD1 (5 bases). V shed 2 bases and J shed 2 bases, with 13 bases lying between them. The CDR3 totals 16 residues. Germline V gives CDR1 SNHLY, CDR2 FYNNEI. The CDR3 nucleotides read TGTGCCAGCAGTGAAAGGGGAGGGGCTGGCAATCAGCCCCAGCATTTT. This sequence encodes CASSERGGAGNQPQHF.

A note on this clone: Different DNA sequences within this sample yield the same CDR3. The V call is TRBV9, the J call TRBJ2-7, with D possibly being TRBD1 (5 bases). Germline CDR1 and CDR2: SGDLS and YYNGEE. The CDR3 is 14 amino acids. V lost 2 bases to trimming and J lost 3 bases, with 12 bases between them. The DNA for the CDR3 is TGTGCCAGCAGCGTCGGCAGGGAAGGCTACGAGCAGTACTTC. It yields the protein CASSVGREGYEQYF.

This clone came up a few times. The V and J genes are TRBV6-4 and TRBJ2-3; TRBD1 might be the D (6 bases). Germline CDR1 and CDR2: MRHNA and SNTAGT. V was trimmed by 3 bases and J by 4 bases, leaving 11 bases between them. The CDR3 is made up of 14 amino acids. The CDR3, as DNA: TGTGCCAGCAGTGATTCAGGGGACGCAGATACGCAGTATTTT. It translates to CASSDSGDADTQYF.

A remark on this clone: Other nucleotide sequences in the sample specify the same CDR3. This chain links TRBV9 with TRBJ2-2; D is unclear. V was pared by 4 bases and J by 0 bases, with 4 bases between. The CDR3 sequence is 13 residues long. Germline-derived CDR1 and CDR2 are SGDLS and YYNGEE. The CDR3 DNA follows: TGTGCCAGCAGCCTGTCGAACACCGGGGAGCTGTTTTTT. Amino acids: CASSLSNTGELFF.

V gene TRBV4-3 combines with J gene TRBJ2-4; D is possibly TRBD1 (5 bases). Germline V gene lookup returns CDR1 LGHNA and CDR2 YSLEER. Between the trimmed V and J ends, which lost 0 bases and 9 bases, there was a span of 18 bases. The CDR3 sequence is 16 residues long. The CDR3 region has the DNA TGCGCCAGCAGCCAAGAGTTACGGGCAGGGAATTTCATTCAGTACTTC. This codes for CASSQELRAGNFIQYF.

The chain joins TRBV7-2 to TRBJ2-7, with 8 bases identical to TRBD2. Trimming at V came to 6 bases and at J to 6 bases, leaving 10 bases not matched to a gene. CDR1 is SGHTA and CDR2 is FQGNSA in the germline V gene. This CDR3 region has 14 residues. Here the CDR3 reads CASRKGAGVVEQYF. The CDR3 DNA follows: TGTGCCAGCAGGAAGGGAGCGGGAGTGGTCGAGCAGTACTTC.

This clone was detected only once. This chain joins TRBV6-5 and TRBJ2-7, with a weak D call TRBD1 (5 bases). V dropped 0 bases and J dropped 2 bases, with 8 bases sitting between them. The CDR3 totals 14 residues. Germline V gives CDR1 MNHEY, CDR2 SVGAGI. CDR3 DNA sequence: TGTGCCAGCAGTTACTCATCAGGGACCTACGAGCAGTACTTC. Translating it yields CASSYSSGTYEQYF.

V is TRBV29-1 and J is TRBJ2-1; D may be TRBD1 (6 bases). Germline CDR1 SQVTM, CDR2 ANQGSEA. The V and J ends lost 0 bases and 5 bases respectively, with 14 bases between them. The length of the CDR3 is 15 residues. Here the CDR3 reads CSVEDRGSPHNEQFF. The CDR3, as DNA: TGCAGCGTTGAAGATAGGGGGAGCCCCCACAATGAGCAGTTCTTC.

The genes are TRBV5-1 and TRBJ2-7; D may be TRBD2 (6 bases). This CDR3 is 15 amino acids long. Trimming took 4 bases from V and 0 from J, leaving 14 bases between them. Germline CDR1 and CDR2: SGHRS and YFSETQ. The CDR3 sequence: CASSQLATNSYEQYF. CDR3 DNA sequence: TGCGCCAGCAGCCAGCTAGCGACTAACTCCTACGAGCAGTACTTC.

The chain couples TRBV2 to TRBJ1-3, with D unclear. This CDR3 region has 15 residues. V was cut by 5 bases and J by 3 bases, with 14 bases left in between. Germline values: CDR1 SNHLY, CDR2 FYNNEI. CDR3 in amino acids: CASSQTPFFGNTIYF. The CDR3 coding sequence is TGTGCCAGCAGTCAGACTCCCTTTTTTGGAAACACCATATATTTT.

As regards this clone: The junction does not match germline at one end; this may be a read error. The rearrangement joins TRBV29-1 to TRBJ2-1; 9 bases fit TRBD1. From germline, CDR1 is SQVTM and CDR2 ANQGSEA. The CDR3 covers 16 residues. The CDR3 nucleotides are TGCAGCGTTGAGGATACCGGACAGGGGCCTTACACTGAGCAGTTCTTC. Its translation is CSVEDTGQGPYTEQFF.